The sample holds a few counts of the clone carrying this T cell receptor beta chain. The antigen is undetermined. The source of the sample is a study of T cells after yellow fever vaccination. Overall study results and limits: It was a small share of clonotypes that appeared in both CD4 and CD8 compartments. A weaker but faster secondary response was observed, peaking on day 5 versus 15. Contamination by abundant bulk-population clonotypes could be present in FACS-sorted repertoires.

TCRdb ran MiXCR on the 5' RACE reads and lists one entry per CDR3 protein. The table has about 300,000 distinct CDR3 sequences, roughly 9% seen once. This clonotype was sampled from a man aged 18 to 30 who received the YFV17D yellow fever vaccine. The specimen was CD4+ T cells sorted from PBMCs, collected 5 days after the yellow fever booster vaccination.

Here the CDR3 reads CASSQDFGGGPEETQYF. Written as DNA, the CDR3 is TGTGCCAGCAGCCAAGATTTTGGCGGGGGGCCAGAAGAGACCCAGTACTTC. The gene calls are TRBV14 and TRBJ2-5; 8 bases line up with TRBD2. The ends lost 0 bases at V and 3 bases at J; junction bases unmatched: 9. This CDR3 region has 17 residues. CDR1 SGHDN and CDR2 FVKESK come from the germline V gene.